This record covers a single T cell receptor beta chain. This specimen belongs to a study of blood T cell repertoires in COVID-19. The overall study: Samples of COVID-19 (acute and convalescent) were obtained from the United States, Italy and Spain.

Generated by immunoSEQ multiplex PCR, the TCRdb table keeps only in-frame clones and is missing some. The table has around 250,000 clones, around 89% seen once. This receptor was taken from a middle-aged man who had been exposed to COVID-19. Input material: PBMCs or T cells enriched from blood (not recorded which).

In DNA, the CDR3 is TGCGCCACCGTCGGAGGGGTGGACACCGGGGAGCTGTTTTTT. This codes for CATVGGVDTGELFF. V gene TRBV5-1 combines with J gene TRBJ2-2; D is possibly TRBD2 (6 bases). Deletions cut 9 bases from V and 3 bases from J, with 15 bases between. The CDR3 extends over 14 amino acids. Germline V gives CDR1 SGHRS, CDR2 YFSETQ.